Below are 20 T cell receptor beta chains sequenced from a single sample in a study of T cell repertoires in cytomegalovirus infection. TCRdb called the reads again in MiXCR, with one record for every CDR3 protein. The table includes 650,000 to 900,000 distinct CDR3 sequences, over 25% detected once. Their cognate antigens are unknown. The specimen was cultured CD8+ T cells from PBMCs, collected from culture after CMV antigen stimulation. These receptors all stem from a human donor in good health (CMV status not recorded). Some clones in this sample may be carry-over from other donors' samples.

This clonotype turned up a few times. CDR3 loop: CASGPSGEETQYF. The DNA for the CDR3 is TGTGCTAGTGGCCCAAGCGGGGAGGAGACCCAGTACTTC. The gene calls are TRBV12-5 and TRBJ2-5, with 7 nucleotides matching TRBD2. The CDR3 length is 13 residues. The V gene end was trimmed by 6 bases and the J gene end by 5 bases; junction bases not matched to a gene: 6. Germline lookup yields CDR1 LGHNT and CDR2 FRNRAP.

In this sample, this clonotype turned up many times. At one boundary the junction diverges from the germline segment, which might be a read error. V gene TRBV6-1 combines with J gene TRBJ2-7; D is ambiguous. Germline CDR1 and CDR2: MNHNS and SASEGT. The CDR3 runs 13 residues. The CDR3 nucleotides are TGTGCCAGCAGTGACGGCAGTTCCTCCGAGCAGTACTTC. This sequence encodes CASSDGSSSEQYF.

This sequence joins TRBV19 and TRBJ1-1; the D is unclear. Trimming left V 2 bases short and J 3 bases short, with 10 bases between. Germline CDR1 is LNHDA and CDR2 is SQIVND (reference sequence). The CDR3 has 14 residues. The DNA of the CDR3 is TGTGCCAGTAGTATATCTGGGTTTGACACTGAAGCTTTCTTT. It translates to CASSISGFDTEAFF.

The chain has TRBV10-3 and TRBJ2-1; 11 bases map to TRBD2. J was trimmed by 4 bases and V by 9 bases; bases with no gene match: 2. In germline, CDR1 is ENHRY, CDR2 SYGVKD. The CDR3 contains 13 residues. CDR3 residues: CAISGGVYNEQFF. CDR3 in DNA: TGTGCCATTAGCGGGGGGGTTTACAATGAGCAGTTCTTC.

The rearrangement joins TRBV12-5 to TRBJ2-5; 8 nucleotides line up with TRBD2. CDR1 is LGHNT and CDR2 is FRNRAP in the germline V gene. V gave up 4 bases and J gave up 0 bases; unmatched junction bases: 7. This CDR3 spans 16 amino acids. CDR3 nucleotide sequence: TGTGCTAGTGGTTCTCCTTGGCGGGGGGACCAAGAGACCCAGTACTTC. Its protein product is CASGSPWRGDQETQYF. The variable domain in full, with the rest retrieved from reference TRBV12-5 and TRBJ2-5, is DARVTQTPRHKVTEMGQEVTMRCQPILGHNTVFWYRQTMMQGLELLAYFRNRAPLDDSGMPKDRFSAEMPDATLATLKIQPSEPRDSAVYFCASGSPWRGDQETQYFGPGTRLLVL.

With regard to this clonotype: One end of the junction varies from germline; a read error may be responsible. This sequence joins TRBV7-6 and TRBJ2-1; 10 positions match TRBD2. The CDR3 is 17 amino acids. CDR1 SGHVS and CDR2 FNYEAQ come from the germline V gene. DNA of the CDR3: TGTGCCAGCAGCTTAGTAGCGGGGGGCGCCAGGGACAATGCGCAGTTCTTC. Encoded protein: CASSLVAGGARDNAQFF.

V is TRBV28 and J is TRBJ2-5; D is perhaps TRBD1 (5 bases). The CDR3 covers 15 residues. The V gene's germline CDR1 is MDHEN and CDR2 SYDVKM. The V end lost 6 bases, the J end lost 5 bases, and 19 bases lay between the germline ends. The DNA for the CDR3 is TGTGCCAGCAGATCCCTAGGGGCTACCAGGGAGACCCAGTACTTC. It translates to CASRSLGATRETQYF.

This clonotype came up a few times. V usage is TRBV6-5 and J usage is TRBJ1-2, with no clear D. V dropped 5 bases and J dropped 6 bases, with 16 bases sitting between them. The CDR3 contains 14 residues. Germline V gives CDR1 MNHEY, CDR2 SVGAGI. DNA for the CDR3: TGTGCCAGCAGTGCCGTTAGGGAGACACATGGCTACACCTTC. It yields the protein CASSAVRETHGYTF.

On this clonotype: Mismatch with germline at one junction end may stem from a read error. The gene calls are TRBV6-1 and TRBJ2-7; tentatively, D is TRBD1 or TRBD2 (5 bases each). Germline CDR1 MNHNS, CDR2 SASEGT. This CDR3 spans 16 amino acids. The CDR3 reads CASNETPRDGTYEQYF. In DNA form, the CDR3 reads TGTGCCAGCAATGAAACACCCCGGGACGGTACCTACGAGCAGTACTTC.

This clonotype has just a few counts. The J gene is TRBJ2-2, the V gene TRBV5-4, with D possibly TRBD2 on 5 matching bases. Per the germline V gene, CDR1 is SGHNT and CDR2 is YYREEE (reference sequence). With 6 bases removed from V and 4 bases from J, the gap between germline ends came to 13 bases. The CDR3 has 14 amino acids. CDR3 sequence (DNA): TGTGCCAGCACTTCCGGGGTTGTCACCGGGGAGCTGTTTTTT. Its translation: CASTSGVVTGELFF. The variable domain in full, with the rest retrieved from reference TRBV5-4 and TRBJ2-2, is ETGVTQSPTHLIKTRGQQVTLRCSSQSGHNTVSWYQQALGQGPQFIFQYYREEENGRGNFPPRFSGLQFPNYSSELNVNALELDDSALYLCASTSGVVTGELFFGEGSRLTVL.

The CDR3 DNA is TGTGCCAGCATCGTGGGAACCGGGTACGAGCAGTACTTC. This sequence encodes CASIVGTGYEQYF. This chain joins TRBV6-1 and TRBJ2-7, with D unresolved. Trimming shortened V by 7 bases and J by 4 bases, and 14 bases separated the two germline ends. Germline V lookup: CDR1 MNHNS, CDR2 SASEGT. The CDR3 spans 13 residues.

A single count supports this clonotype. Mismatch with germline at one junction end may stem from a read error. The CDR3: CASSEGDGTDFLGGLF. CDR3 nucleotides: TGTGCCAGCAGTGAAGGCGACGGGACGGATTTTCTTGGCGGACTGTTT. The chain couples TRBV2 to TRBJ1-5, with a possible D match to TRBD1 (5 bases). Germline values: CDR1 SNHLY, CDR2 FYNNEI. The CDR3 length is 16 residues.

The chain uses TRBV9 and TRBJ1-5; TRBD1 matches 7 bases. V was clipped by 0 bases and J by 11 bases; unmatched bases: 8. CDR3 length equals 14 residues. Germline V CDR1 and CDR2: SGDLS, YYNGEE. CDR3 region: CASSVGDSSSAQHF. The CDR3 DNA follows: TGTGCCAGCAGCGTAGGGGACAGCTCCTCGGCCCAGCATTTT.

This clonotype was observed at least ten times. This sequence joins TRBV14 and TRBJ2-3; no clear D gene. Deletions cut 3 bases from V and 0 bases from J, with 10 bases between. From germline, CDR1 is SGHDN and CDR2 FVKESK. The CDR3 is 15 residues long. The CDR3 DNA reads as TGTGCCAGCAGCCACGACAAGTCTAGCACAGATACGCAGTATTTT. It is translated as CASSHDKSSTDTQYF. Drawing the rest from reference TRBV14 and TRBJ2-3, the complete variable domain is EAGVTQFPSHSVIEKGQTVTLRCDPISGHDNLYWYRRVMGKEIKFLLHFVKESKQDESGMPNNRFLAERTGGTYSTLKVQPAELEDSGVYFCASSHDKSSTDTQYFGPGTRLTVL.

V gene TRBV4-2 combines with J gene TRBJ2-1; 8 nucleotides match TRBD2. V lost 2 bases, J lost 0 bases, and 6 bases stayed unmatched. CDR1 and CDR2 (germline): LGHNA, YNFKEQ. CDR3 length: 17 amino acids. CDR3 nucleotide sequence: TGTGCCAGCAGCCAAACCCTTAGCGGGACCTCCTACAATGAGCAGTTCTTC. Translating gives CASSQTLSGTSYNEQFF.

This clonotype was seen just once. V usage is TRBV3-1 and J usage is TRBJ2-5; D is possibly TRBD2 (7 bases). The CDR3 has 16 residues. V lost 0 bases, J lost 2 bases, and 13 bases lay in between. From germline, CDR1 is LGHDT and CDR2 YNNKEL (reference sequence). The CDR3 reads CASSQDWGGLQETQYF. CDR3 DNA: TGTGCCAGCAGCCAAGATTGGGGGGGCCTACAAGAGACCCAGTACTTC.

Note on this clonotype: The junction and the germline gene differ at one end; a read error may be behind it. This rearrangement joins TRBV15 to TRBJ1-2; no definite D call. Germline V gives CDR1 LNHNV, CDR2 YYDKDF (reference sequence). The CDR3 totals 13 residues. CDR3 loop: CVTSRGIGNGYTF. The CDR3 DNA is TGTGTCACCAGCAGAGGAATAGGGAATGGCTACACCTTC. The full variable domain, in which reference TRBV15 and TRBJ1-2 provide the parts outside the CDR3, is DAMVIQNPRYQVTQFGKPVTLSCSQTLNHNVMYWYQQKSSQAPKLLFHYYDKDFNNEADTPDNFQSRRPNTSFCFLDIRSPGLGDTAMYLCVTSRGIGNGYTFGSGTRLTVV.

This clonotype was seen more than once but under ten times. The CDR3 nucleotides are TGTGCTAGTGGTTTTGGGGTTCACTATGGCTACACCTTC. It codes for CASGFGVHYGYTF. The chain recombines TRBV12-5 with TRBJ1-2, with D unresolved. Germline CDR1 reads LGHNT; CDR2 reads FRNRAP. V was cut by 3 bases and J by 3 bases, with 8 bases left in between. This CDR3 is 13 amino acids long. Full variable domain (remainder filled in from reference TRBV12-5 and TRBJ1-2): DARVTQTPRHKVTEMGQEVTMRCQPILGHNTVFWYRQTMMQGLELLAYFRNRAPLDDSGMPKDRFSAEMPDATLATLKIQPSEPRDSAVYFCASGFGVHYGYTFGSGTRLTVV.

This clonotype was picked up a small number of times. This chain connects TRBV11-3 to TRBJ2-5; 11 nucleotides match TRBD2. With V trimmed by 1 base and J by 2 bases, 3 bases remained unmatched. CDR1 and CDR2 from the germline V gene are SGHNT and YENEEA. The CDR3 has 16 residues. The CDR3 is CASSLASSGGQETQYF. CDR3 nucleotides: TGTGCCAGCAGCTTAGCATCTAGCGGGGGGCAAGAGACCCAGTACTTC.

The table lists this clonotype with a few counts. The rearrangement links TRBV7-2 to TRBJ2-3, with TRBD2 identical over 8 bases. Germline CDR1 and CDR2: SGHTA and FQGNSA. Losses at the gene ends were 0 bases for V and 1 base for J; bases not matched to a gene: 6. This CDR3 contains 17 residues. CDR3 loop: CASSLAWGLDGTDTQYF. Written as DNA, the CDR3 is TGTGCCAGCAGCTTAGCGTGGGGACTAGACGGCACAGATACGCAGTATTTT.